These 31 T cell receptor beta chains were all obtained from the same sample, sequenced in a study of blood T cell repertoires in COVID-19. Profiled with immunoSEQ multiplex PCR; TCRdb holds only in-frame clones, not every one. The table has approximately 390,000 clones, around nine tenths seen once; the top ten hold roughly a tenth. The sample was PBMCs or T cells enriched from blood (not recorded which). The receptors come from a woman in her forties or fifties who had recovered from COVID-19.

DNA of the CDR3: TGTGCCAGTGTTCTAGGGACAGGTACTATCCTGGGCAATCAGCCCCAGCATTTT. As protein: CASVLGTGTILGNQPQHF. The genes are TRBV19 and TRBJ1-5; 8 bases fit TRBD1. Looked up from germline, CDR1 is LNHDA and CDR2 is SQIVND (reference sequence). The junction had 17 bases not matched to a gene; V was cut back by 8 bases and J by 2 bases. This CDR3 has 18 amino acids. The whole variable domain, filled in from reference TRBV19 and TRBJ1-5, reads DGGITQSPKYLFRKEGQNVTLSCEQNLNHDAMYWYRQDPGQGLRLIYYSQIVNDFQKGDIAEGYSVSREKKESFPLTVTSAQKNPTAFYLCASVLGTGTILGNQPQHFGDGTRLSIL.

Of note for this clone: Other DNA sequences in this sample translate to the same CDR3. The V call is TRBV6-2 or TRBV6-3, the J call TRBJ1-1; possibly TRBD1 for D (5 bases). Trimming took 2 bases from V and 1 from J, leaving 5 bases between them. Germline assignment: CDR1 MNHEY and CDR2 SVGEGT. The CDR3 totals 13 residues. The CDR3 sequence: CASSYGQNTEAFF. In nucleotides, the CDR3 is TGTGCCAGCAGTTACGGACAGAACACTGAAGCTTTCTTT.

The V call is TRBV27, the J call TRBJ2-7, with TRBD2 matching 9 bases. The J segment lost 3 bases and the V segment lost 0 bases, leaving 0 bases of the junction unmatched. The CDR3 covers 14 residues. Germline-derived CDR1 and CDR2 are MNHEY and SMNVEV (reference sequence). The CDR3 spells CASSLSRGGYEQYF. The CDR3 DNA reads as TGTGCCAGCAGTTTATCGCGGGGGGGCTACGAGCAGTACTTC.

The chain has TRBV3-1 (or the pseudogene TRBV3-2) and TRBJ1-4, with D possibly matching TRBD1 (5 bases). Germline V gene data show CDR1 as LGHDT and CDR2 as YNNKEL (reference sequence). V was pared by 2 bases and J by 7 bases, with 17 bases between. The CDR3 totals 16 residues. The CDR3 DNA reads TGTGCCAGCAGCCAAAGGGGAAGGGGAGGAGGTGAAAAACTGTTTTTT. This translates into CASSQRGRGGGEKLFF.

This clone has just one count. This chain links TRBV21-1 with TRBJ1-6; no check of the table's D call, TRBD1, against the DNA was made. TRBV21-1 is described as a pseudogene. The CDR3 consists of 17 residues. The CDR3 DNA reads TGTGCCAGCAGGGGGGAGTTGGGGGCGAATTATCTATCACCCCTCCACTTT. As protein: CASRGELGANYLSPLHF.

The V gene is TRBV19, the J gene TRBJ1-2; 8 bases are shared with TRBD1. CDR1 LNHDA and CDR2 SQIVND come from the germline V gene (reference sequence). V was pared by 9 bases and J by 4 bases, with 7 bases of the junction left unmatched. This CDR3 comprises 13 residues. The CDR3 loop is CASSRGLGYGYTF. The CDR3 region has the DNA TGTGCCAGCTCCAGGGGGCTTGGCTATGGCTACACCTTC.

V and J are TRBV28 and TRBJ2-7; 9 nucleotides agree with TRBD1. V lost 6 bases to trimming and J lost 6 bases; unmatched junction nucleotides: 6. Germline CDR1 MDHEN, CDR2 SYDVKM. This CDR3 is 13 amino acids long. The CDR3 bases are TGTGCCAGCAGGCCGGGACAGGGAGGCGAGCAGTACTTC. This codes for CASRPGQGGEQYF.

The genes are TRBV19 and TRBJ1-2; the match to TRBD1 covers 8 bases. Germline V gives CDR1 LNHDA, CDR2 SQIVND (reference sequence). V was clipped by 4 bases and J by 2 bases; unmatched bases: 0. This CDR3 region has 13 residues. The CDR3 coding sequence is TGTGCCAGTAGTAACAGGGGGAACTATGGCTACACCTTC. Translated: CASSNRGNYGYTF.

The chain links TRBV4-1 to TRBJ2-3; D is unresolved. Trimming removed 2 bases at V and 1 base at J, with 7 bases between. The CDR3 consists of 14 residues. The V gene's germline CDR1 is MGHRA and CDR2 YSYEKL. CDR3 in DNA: TGCGCCAGCAGCCAAAGTCCGGGCACAGATACGCAGTATTTT. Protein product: CASSQSPGTDTQYF.

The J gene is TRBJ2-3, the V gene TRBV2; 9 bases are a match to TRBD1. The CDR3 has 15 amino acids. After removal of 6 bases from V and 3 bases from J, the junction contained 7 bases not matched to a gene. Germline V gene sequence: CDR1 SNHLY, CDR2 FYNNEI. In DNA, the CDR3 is TGTGCCAGCAGCCAAGACAGGGGGTTTACAGATACGCAGTATTTT. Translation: CASSQDRGFTDTQYF.

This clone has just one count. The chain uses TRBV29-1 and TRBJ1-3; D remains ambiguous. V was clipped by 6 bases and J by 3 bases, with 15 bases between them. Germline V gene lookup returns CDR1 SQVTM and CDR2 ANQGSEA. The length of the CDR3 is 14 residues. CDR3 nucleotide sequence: TGCAGCGTCCTCAAGACCGGGTTTGGAAACACCATATATTTT. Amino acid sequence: CSVLKTGFGNTIYF.

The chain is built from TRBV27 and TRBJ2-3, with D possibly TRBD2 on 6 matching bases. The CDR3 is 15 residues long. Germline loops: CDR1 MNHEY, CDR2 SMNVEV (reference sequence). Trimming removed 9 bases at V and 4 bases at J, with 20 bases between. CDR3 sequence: CASRRDHTRADTQYF. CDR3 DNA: TGTGCCAGTAGGAGGGATCACACGAGGGCAGATACGCAGTATTTT.

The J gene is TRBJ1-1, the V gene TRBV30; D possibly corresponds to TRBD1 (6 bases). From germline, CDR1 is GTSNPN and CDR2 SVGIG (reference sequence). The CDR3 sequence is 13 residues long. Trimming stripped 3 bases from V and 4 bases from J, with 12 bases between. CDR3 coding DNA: TGTGCCTGGAGCGGGGGGCTCGGCACTGAAGCTTTCTTT. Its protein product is CAWSGGLGTEAFF.

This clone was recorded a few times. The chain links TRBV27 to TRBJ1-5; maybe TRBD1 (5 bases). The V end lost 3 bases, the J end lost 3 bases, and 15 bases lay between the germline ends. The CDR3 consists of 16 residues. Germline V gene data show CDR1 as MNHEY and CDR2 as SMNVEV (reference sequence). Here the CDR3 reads CASSFKGQGSNQPQHF. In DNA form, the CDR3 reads TGTGCCAGCAGTTTCAAGGGGCAGGGTTCCAATCAGCCCCAGCATTTT.

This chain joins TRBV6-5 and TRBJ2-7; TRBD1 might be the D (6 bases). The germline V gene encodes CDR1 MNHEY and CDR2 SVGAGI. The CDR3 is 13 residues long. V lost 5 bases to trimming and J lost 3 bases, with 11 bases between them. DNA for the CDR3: TGTGCCAGCAGTCATGACAGGCTCTACGAGCAGTACTTC. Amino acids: CASSHDRLYEQYF.

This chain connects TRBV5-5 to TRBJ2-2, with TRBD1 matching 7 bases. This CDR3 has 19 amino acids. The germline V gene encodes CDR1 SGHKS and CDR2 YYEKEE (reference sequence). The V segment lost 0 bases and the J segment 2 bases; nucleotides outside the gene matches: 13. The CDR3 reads CASSLALFAGGINTGELFF. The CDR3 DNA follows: TGTGCCAGCAGCTTGGCTTTGTTCGCAGGGGGAATCAACACCGGGGAGCTGTTTTTT.

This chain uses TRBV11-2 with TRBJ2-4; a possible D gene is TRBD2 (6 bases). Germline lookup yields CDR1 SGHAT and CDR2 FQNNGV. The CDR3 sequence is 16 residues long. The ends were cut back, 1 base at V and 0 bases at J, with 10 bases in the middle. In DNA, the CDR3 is TGTGCCAGCAGCTTAGTTGGAGGGCTAGCCAAAAACATTCAGTACTTC. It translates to CASSLVGGLAKNIQYF.

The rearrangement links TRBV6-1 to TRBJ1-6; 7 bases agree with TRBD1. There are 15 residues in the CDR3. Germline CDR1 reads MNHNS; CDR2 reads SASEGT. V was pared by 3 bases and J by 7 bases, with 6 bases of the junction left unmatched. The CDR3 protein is CASSEVPGGNSPLHF. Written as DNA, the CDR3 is TGTGCCAGCAGTGAGGTCCCAGGGGGGAATTCACCCCTCCACTTT.

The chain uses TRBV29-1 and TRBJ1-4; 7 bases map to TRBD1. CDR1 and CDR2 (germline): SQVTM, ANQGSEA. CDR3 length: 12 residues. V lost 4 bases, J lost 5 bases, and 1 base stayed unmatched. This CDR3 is CSVARGNEKLFF. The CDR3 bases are TGCAGCGTTGCCAGGGGGAATGAAAAACTGTTTTTT. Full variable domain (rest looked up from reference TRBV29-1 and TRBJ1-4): SAVISQKPSRDICQRGTSLTIQCQVDSQVTMMFWYRQQPGQSLTLIATANQGSEATYESGFVIDKFPISRPNLTFSTLTVSNMSPEDSSIYLCSVARGNEKLFFGSGTQLSVL.

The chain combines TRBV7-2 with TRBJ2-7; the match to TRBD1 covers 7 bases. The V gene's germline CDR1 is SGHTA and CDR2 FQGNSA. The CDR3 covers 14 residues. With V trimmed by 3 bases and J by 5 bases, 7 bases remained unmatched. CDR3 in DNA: TGTGCCAGCAGCTTCGGACAGGTTTTTGACGAGCAGTACTTC. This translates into CASSFGQVFDEQYF.

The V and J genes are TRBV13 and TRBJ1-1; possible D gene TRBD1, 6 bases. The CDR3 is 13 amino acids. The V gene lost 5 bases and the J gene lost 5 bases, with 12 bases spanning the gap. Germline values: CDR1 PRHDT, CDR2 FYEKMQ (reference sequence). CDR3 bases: TGTGCCAGCAGCCGAATAGGGGGAACTGAAGCTTTCTTT. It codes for CASSRIGGTEAFF.

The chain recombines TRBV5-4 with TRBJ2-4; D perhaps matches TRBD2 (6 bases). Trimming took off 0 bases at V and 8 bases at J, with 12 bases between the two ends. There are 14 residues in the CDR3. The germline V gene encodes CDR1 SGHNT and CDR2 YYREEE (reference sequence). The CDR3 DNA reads TGTGCCAGCAGCTTGGAGGGGAGGTCGGACATTCAGTACTTC. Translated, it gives CASSLEGRSDIQYF.

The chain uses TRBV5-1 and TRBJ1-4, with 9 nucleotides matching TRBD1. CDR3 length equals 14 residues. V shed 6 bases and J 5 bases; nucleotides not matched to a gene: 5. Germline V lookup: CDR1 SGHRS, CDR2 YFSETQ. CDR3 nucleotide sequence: TGCGCCAGCACTCCCGGGACAGGGAATGAAAAACTGTTTTTT. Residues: CASTPGTGNEKLFF. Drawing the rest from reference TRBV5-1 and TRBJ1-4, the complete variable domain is KAGVTQTPRYLIKTRGQQVTLSCSPISGHRSVSWYQQTPGQGLQFLFEYFSETQRNKGNFPGRFSGRQFSNSRSEMNVSTLELGDSALYLCASTPGTGNEKLFFGSGTQLSVL.

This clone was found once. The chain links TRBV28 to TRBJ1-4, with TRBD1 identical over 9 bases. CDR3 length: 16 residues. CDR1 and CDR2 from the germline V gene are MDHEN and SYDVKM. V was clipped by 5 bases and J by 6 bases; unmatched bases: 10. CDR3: CASSGYRGLEDEKLFF. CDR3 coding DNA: TGTGCCAGCAGTGGGTACAGGGGGCTTGAGGATGAAAAACTGTTTTTT.

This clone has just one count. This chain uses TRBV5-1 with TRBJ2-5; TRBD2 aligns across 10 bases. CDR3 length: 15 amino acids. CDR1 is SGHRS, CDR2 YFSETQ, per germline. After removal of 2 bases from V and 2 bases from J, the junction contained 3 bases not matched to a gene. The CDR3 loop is CASSFGLAVQETQYF. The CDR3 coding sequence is TGCGCCAGCAGCTTCGGACTAGCGGTTCAAGAGACCCAGTACTTC.

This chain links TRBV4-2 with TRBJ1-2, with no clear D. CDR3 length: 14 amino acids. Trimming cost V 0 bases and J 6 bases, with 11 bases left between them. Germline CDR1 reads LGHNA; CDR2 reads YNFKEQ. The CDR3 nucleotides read TGTGCCAGCAGCCAAGACAGAGGGTCCGATGGCTACACCTTC. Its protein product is CASSQDRGSDGYTF.

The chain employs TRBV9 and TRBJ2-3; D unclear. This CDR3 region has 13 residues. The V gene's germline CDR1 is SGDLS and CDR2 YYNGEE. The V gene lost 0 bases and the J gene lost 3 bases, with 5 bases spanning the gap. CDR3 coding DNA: TGTGCCAGCAGCGTAGTTCCGACAGATACGCAGTATTTT. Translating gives CASSVVPTDTQYF. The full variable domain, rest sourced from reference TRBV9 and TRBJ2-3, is DSGVTQTPKHLITATGQRVTLRCSPRSGDLSVYWYQQSLDQGLQFLIQYYNGEERAKGNILERFSAQQFPDLHSELNLSSLELGDSALYFCASSVVPTDTQYFGPGTRLTVL.

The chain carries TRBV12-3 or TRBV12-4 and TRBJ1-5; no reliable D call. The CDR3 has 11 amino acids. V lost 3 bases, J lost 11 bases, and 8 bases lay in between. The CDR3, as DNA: TGTGCCAGCAGTTTTGACTCGGCCCAGCATTTT. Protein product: CASSFDSAQHF.

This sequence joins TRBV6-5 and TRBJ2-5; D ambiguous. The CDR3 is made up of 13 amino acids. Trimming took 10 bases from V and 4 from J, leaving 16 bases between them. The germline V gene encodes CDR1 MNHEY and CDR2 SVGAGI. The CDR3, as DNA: TGTGCCACCTCGGCTCCCAGAGGAGAGACCCAGTACTTC. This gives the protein CATSAPRGETQYF.

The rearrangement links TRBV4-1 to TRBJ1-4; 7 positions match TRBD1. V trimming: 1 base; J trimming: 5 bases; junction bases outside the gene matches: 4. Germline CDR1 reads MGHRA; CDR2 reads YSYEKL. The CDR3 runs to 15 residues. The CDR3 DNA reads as TGCGCCAGCAGCCAAGGGACAGGTTTGAATGAAAAACTGTTTTTT. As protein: CASSQGTGLNEKLFF.

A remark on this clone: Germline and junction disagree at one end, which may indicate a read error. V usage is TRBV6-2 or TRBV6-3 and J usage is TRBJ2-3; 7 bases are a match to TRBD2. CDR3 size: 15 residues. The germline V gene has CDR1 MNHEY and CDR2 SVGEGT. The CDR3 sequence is CASSYTVAGTDTQYF. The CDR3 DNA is TGTGCCAGCAGTTACACGGTAGCGGGCACGGATACGCAGTATTTT.